Listed below are T cell receptor beta chains from one sample, sequenced in a study of lymphopenia after photon versus proton radiotherapy. TCRdb keeps only in-frame clones here, not all; method: immunoSEQ multiplex PCR. The sample shows 150,000 to 200,000 clones, less than 90% of them seen only once. The specimen comprised peripheral blood, sampled from a patient treated with photon-based radiotherapy. Receptors were obtained from a man aged 50 to 59 with gastric cancer. The CDR3 runs from the conserved cysteine through the conserved F or W. D genes are given only for firm matches. Size values are once, few and many counts, or a class for expanded clones, and some rows have none.

D,length,size,J,V,CDR3,DNA
-,12,-,TRBJ1-2,TRBV5-5,CASSFPGHGYTF,TGTGCCAGCAGCTTCCCCGGGCATGGCTACACCTTC
-,13,once,TRBJ2-4,TRBV28,CASSLSGGAIQYF,TGTGCCAGCAGTTTATCCGGGGGAGCGATTCAGTACTTC
-,13,few,TRBJ1-2,TRBV5-4,CASSFYEHTGYTF,TGTGCCAGCAGCTTTTACGAACACACAGGCTACACCTTC
TRBD1,14,-,TRBJ2-3,TRBV19,CAVATGPSTDTQYF,TGTGCCGTCGCGACAGGGCCTAGCACAGATACGCAGTATTTT
-,14,-,TRBJ2-7,TRBV5-1,CASSLGTVTYEQYF,TGCGCCAGCAGCTTGGGCACGGTTACCTACGAGCAGTACTTC
-,14,-,TRBJ2-3,TRBV5-1,CASSTGTPTDTQYF,TGCGCCAGCAGCACCGGGACCCCCACAGATACGCAGTATTTT
TRBD1,13,-,TRBJ1-5,TRBV18,CASSPDRVKPQHF,TGTGCCAGCTCACCAGACAGGGTGAAGCCCCAGCATTTT
TRBD2,16,-,TRBJ2-2,TRBV28,CASSTDPSGATGELFF,TGTGCCAGCAGCACAGACCCTAGCGGAGCCACCGGGGAGCTGTTTTTT
-,11,-,TRBJ1-1,TRBV20-1,CSAPENTEAFF,TGCAGTGCCCCGGAAAACACTGAAGCTTTCTTT
TRBD1,12,once,TRBJ1-1,TRBV19,CASRDRATEAFF,TGTGCCAGTAGGGACAGGGCGACTGAAGCTTTCTTT
-,15,-,TRBJ2-2,TRBV7-2,CASSLVPTNTGELFF,TGTGCCAGCAGCTTAGTTCCAACGAACACCGGGGAGCTGTTTTTT
TRBD2,16,once,TRBJ2-2,TRBV7-9,CASSRRSGLNTGELFF,TGTGCCAGCAGTCGGCGTAGCGGGTTGAACACCGGGGAGCTGTTTTTT
TRBD1,16,-,TRBJ2-3,TRBV7-8,CASSLNGRGLSDTQYF,TGTGCCAGCAGCTTAAATGGCAGGGGGTTGTCGGATACGCAGTATTTT
TRBD1,16,-,TRBJ2-1,TRBV29-1,CSVEEGTGGSYNEQFF,TGCAGCGTTGAAGAGGGGACAGGGGGCTCCTACAATGAGCAGTTCTTC
-,11,-,TRBJ2-3,TRBV28,CASTGTDTQYF,TGTGCCAGCACCGGGACAGATACGCAGTATTTT
-,14,-,TRBJ2-3,TRBV18,CASSQTVGADTQYF,TGTGCCAGCTCTCAGACAGTGGGGGCAGATACGCAGTATTTT
TRBD2,15,-,TRBJ2-1,TRBV15,CATSGSSGAYNEQFF,TGTGCCACCAGCGGGTCTAGCGGGGCCTACAATGAGCAGTTCTTC
-,13,-,TRBJ2-7,TRBV5-1,CASNLNGRYEQYF,TGCGCCAGCAACTTGAATGGACGCTACGAGCAGTACTTC
TRBD1,17,-,TRBJ1-5,TRBV2,CASSESGTGYGNQPQHF,TGTGCCAGCAGTGAAAGCGGGACAGGATATGGCAATCAGCCCCAGCATTTT
-,15,-,TRBJ1-2,TRBV2,CASNRDAQSVYGYTF,TGTGCCAGCAACAGGGACGCACAATCAGTCTATGGCTACACCTTC
TRBD2,16,-,TRBJ2-3,TRBV7-2,CASSPGLAGGTDTQYF,TGTGCCAGCAGCCCGGGACTAGCGGGAGGCACAGATACGCAGTATTTT
-,16,-,TRBJ1-4,TRBV14,CASSQGYGTTNEKLFF,TGTGCCAGCAGCCAAGGTTACGGGACAACTAATGAAAAACTGTTTTTT
-,13,-,TRBJ2-7,TRBV2,CASSDRLLYEQYF,TGTGCCAGCAGTGACCGGCTTCTCTACGAGCAGTACTTC
TRBD2,16,-,TRBJ2-5,TRBV6-5,CASSYETSGSPRSQYF,TGTGCCAGCAGTTACGAGACTAGCGGGAGCCCGAGGTCCCAGTACTTC
TRBD1,15,-,TRBJ1-2,TRBV25-1,CASSEPGGASRGYTF,TGTGCCAGCAGTGAACCAGGGGGCGCGTCACGTGGCTACACCTTC
-,13,few,TRBJ2-1,TRBV4-3,CASSQDGRTGLFF,TGCGCCAGCAGCCAAGATGGTCGAACAGGTCTGTTCTTC